These T cell receptor beta chains were read from a single sample in a study of OX40 agonist ivuxolimab in advanced cancers. Using immunoSEQ multiplex PCR, the repertoire was profiled, and TCRdb retains in-frame clones only, with some absent. This sample has 71,000 or so clones, with approximately 91% found just once. The starting material was CD4+ or CD8+ T cells sorted from blood, obtained in a trial of the OX40 agonist ivuxolimab. The receptors come from an adult with an advanced solid tumor such as melanoma, head and neck, liver or kidney cancer. Both conserved end residues are part of each CDR3. Fields, in order: V gene, J gene, D gene, CDR3 DNA, CDR3 protein. The D gene is left open where the match is weak.

TRBV28	TRBJ2-4	TRBD1	TGTGCCAGCAGATCTTACACAGGGGCTCGACGGATTCAGTACTTC	CASRSYTGARRIQYF
TRBV4-2	TRBJ2-5	TRBD2	TGTGCCAGCAGCCAGGATACTAGCGGACCCCAGGCCCAGTACTTC	CASSQDTSGPQAQYF
TRBV11-1	TRBJ2-2	.	TGTGCCAGCAGCTTAGGCGGTGGAGGGCCGGCCGGGGAGCTGTTTTTT	CASSLGGGGPAGELFF
TRBV7-2	TRBJ2-5	.	TGTGCCAGCAGCTTCTTAGCAGAGACCCAGTACTTC	CASSFLAETQYF
TRBV11-3	TRBJ2-3	.	TGTGCCAGCAGCTTTCCCCGGGGCGCTGGGTCTAGCACAGATACGCAGTATTTT	CASSFPRGAGSSTDTQYF
TRBV27	TRBJ2-3	.	TGTGCCAGCAGTTTCCGGGACATCGGCACAGATACGCAGTATTTT	CASSFRDIGTDTQYF
TRBV30	TRBJ1-4	.	TGTGCCTGGAGTCGGGCGGACGAAAAACTGTTTTTT	CAWSRADEKLFF
TRBV7-8	TRBJ1-3	.	TGTGCCAGCAGCTTAGCAGGACCCTCTGGAAACACCATATATTTT	CASSLAGPSGNTIYF
TRBV5-1	TRBJ2-3	.	TGCGCCAGCAGACTCACCCCCACAGATACGCAGTATTTT	CASRLTPTDTQYF
TRBV7-2	TRBJ2-4	TRBD2	TGTGCCAGCAGCCTCGGGGGGGCGGCCAAAAACATTCAGTACTTC	CASSLGGAAKNIQYF
TRBV2	TRBJ1-5	.	TGTGCCAGCAGTTCCAGGGGAGGTAGCGATCAGCCCCAGCATTTT	CASSSRGGSDQPQHF
TRBV10-3	TRBJ1-1	.	TGTGCCATCAGTGGCGCGGGGACTGAAGCTTTCTTT	CAISGAGTEAFF